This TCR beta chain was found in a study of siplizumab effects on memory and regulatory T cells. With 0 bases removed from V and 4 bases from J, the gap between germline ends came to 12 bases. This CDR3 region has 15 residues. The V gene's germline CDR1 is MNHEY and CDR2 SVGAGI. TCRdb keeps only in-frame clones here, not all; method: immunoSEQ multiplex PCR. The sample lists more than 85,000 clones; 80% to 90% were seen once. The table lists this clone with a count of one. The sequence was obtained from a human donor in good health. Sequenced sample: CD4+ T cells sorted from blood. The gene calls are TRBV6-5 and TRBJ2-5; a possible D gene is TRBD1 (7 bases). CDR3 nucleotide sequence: TGTGCCAGCAGTTACTCGGCAGGGGGGCGAGAGACCCAGTACTTC. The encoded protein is CASSYSAGGRETQYF.